These T cell receptor beta chains were read from a single sample in a study of T cells in Graves' hyperthyroidism and ophthalmopathy. TCRdb re-derived calls from the multiplex PCR reads in MiXCR, one entry per CDR3 protein. The data show 500,000 to 600,000 distinct CDR3 sequences, with around 45% seen just once and 15% to 20% held by the top ten. The material sequenced was peripheral blood or thyroid tissue (not recorded which). These receptors were collected from an adult woman with Graves' disease, either hyperthyroidism or ophthalmopathy (not recorded which). The CDR3 runs from the conserved cysteine through the conserved F or W. D genes are given only for firm matches. Clone sizes are given selectively: once, few, many, or a class where the clone is expanded.

V	J	D	size	CDR3
TRBV7-9	TRBJ2-7	TRBD2	many	CASSLKEGGSSSYEQYF
TRBV7-2	TRBJ2-7	.	.	CASSSTDPGYEQYF
TRBV6-4	TRBJ1-1	.	many	CASSDSDNTEAFF
TRBV20-1	TRBJ2-7	TRBD2	many	CSARVSGIAEQYF
TRBV20-1	TRBJ2-2	.	many	CSARSMRGLTGELFF
TRBV20-1	TRBJ1-1	.	.	CSASGAEGNTEAFF
TRBV14	TRBJ1-5	.	.	CASSQDRSQPQHF
TRBV28	TRBJ2-7	.	.	CASSADSYEQYF
TRBV5-1	TRBJ1-3	.	many	CASSLSGSSGNTIYF
TRBV10-3	TRBJ2-2	.	.	CAISEEWIGELFF
TRBV5-4	TRBJ1-2	.	.	CASSRHSAGDVVRGYTF
TRBV7-2	TRBJ2-7	TRBD2	many	CASSLAPLADSYEQYF
TRBV2	TRBJ2-1	TRBD1	.	CASSERTGTGLYNEQFF
TRBV30	TRBJ2-5	TRBD2	.	CAWTKVAGGETQYF
TRBV2	TRBJ1-6	.	.	CASSSPLSAAPLHF
TRBV7-9	TRBJ2-7	TRBD1	.	CASSTGTGLTSYEQYF
TRBV20-1	TRBJ2-7	.	many	CSARIPNYEQYF
TRBV10-3	TRBJ2-2	TRBD1	.	CAIRGQGARTGELFF
TRBV7-9	TRBJ1-2	.	many	CASSPRGDGYTF
TRBV29-1	TRBJ2-7	.	many	CSVGGTPSSYEQYF
TRBV25-1	TRBJ2-7	.	.	CASSPMRRAYEQYF
TRBV4-2	TRBJ1-5	.	many	CASSQNQYSNQPQHF
TRBV19	TRBJ1-1	.	.	CASSMMGNTEAFF
TRBV19	TRBJ1-5	.	.	CASSRGLSAGLGNQPQHF
TRBV2	TRBJ1-5	TRBD1	.	CASRRDRGRSLQPQHF
TRBV7-9	TRBJ1-6	.	.	CASSPTGTVYSPLHF
TRBV12-3/TRBV12-4	TRBJ2-5	.	many	CASSFHLAGVETQYF
TRBV7-2	TRBJ1-5	.	.	CASSFYICSARATGFRNQPQHF
TRBV7-9	TRBJ1-2	.	.	CASSFIVTNYGYTF
TRBV7-8	TRBJ1-5	.	many	CASSPMGGSMEPQHF
TRBV20-1	TRBJ2-5	TRBD1	many	CSAPTGGETQYF
TRBV15	TRBJ1-3	.	many	CATSRDRHSYSGNTIYF
TRBV9	TRBJ1-2	.	many	CASSPPSGVGSGYTF
TRBV24-1	TRBJ1-4	TRBD1	.	CATGDSLRTGDGEKLFF
TRBV3-1	TRBJ1-5	TRBD1	many	CASSRSRDRGQPQHF
TRBV13	TRBJ2-7	.	many	CASSAGQLQYF
TRBV2	TRBJ1-4	TRBD1	many	CASSSGTGMEKLFF
TRBV29-1	TRBJ2-6	.	few	CSVTGLEGSGANVLTF
TRBV2	TRBJ2-1	TRBD2	.	CASSELAGNEQFF
TRBV7-2	TRBJ2-5	.	many	CASSLASTRGQETQYF
TRBV30	TRBJ1-2	.	many	CAWSVQDSNYGYTF
TRBV7-9	TRBJ2-2	.	.	CASSSQWTGELFF
TRBV12-3/TRBV12-4	TRBJ1-5	.	many	CASSFLGGDGQPQHF
TRBV2	TRBJ2-3	TRBD1	few	CASRQGEKDTQYF
TRBV7-9	TRBJ2-7	.	many	CASSWAGWYEQYF
TRBV4-1	TRBJ2-5	.	many	CASSHAVSRETQYF
TRBV7-8	TRBJ2-7	.	few	CASSLVPSPSSYEQYF
TRBV10-3	TRBJ2-5	TRBD2	.	CAIRTVAGYQETQYF
TRBV27	TRBJ2-2	.	.	CASSLPPRGELFF
TRBV20-1	TRBJ1-1	.	many	CSAREWDAEVREAFF
TRBV10-3	TRBJ2-2	TRBD2	many	CAIRGSSGTGELFF
TRBV7-2	TRBJ1-2	TRBD1	.	CASSSGQGASYTF
TRBV30	TRBJ2-5	.	.	CAWSAQRFQETQYF
TRBV7-6	TRBJ2-7	.	many	CASSLGEDSREQYF
TRBV7-2	TRBJ1-2	.	many	CASSRLGERVSDGYTF
TRBV7-9	TRBJ1-5	TRBD1	few	CASGRQGGQPQHF
TRBV5-1	TRBJ2-7	TRBD2	once	CASRRERAYEQYF
TRBV7-9	TRBJ2-7	.	few	CASSASQPTEGSYEQYF
TRBV6-5	TRBJ1-3	.	.	CAISERGPTQGNTIYF
TRBV2	TRBJ2-1	TRBD1	.	CASRGQGYNEQFF